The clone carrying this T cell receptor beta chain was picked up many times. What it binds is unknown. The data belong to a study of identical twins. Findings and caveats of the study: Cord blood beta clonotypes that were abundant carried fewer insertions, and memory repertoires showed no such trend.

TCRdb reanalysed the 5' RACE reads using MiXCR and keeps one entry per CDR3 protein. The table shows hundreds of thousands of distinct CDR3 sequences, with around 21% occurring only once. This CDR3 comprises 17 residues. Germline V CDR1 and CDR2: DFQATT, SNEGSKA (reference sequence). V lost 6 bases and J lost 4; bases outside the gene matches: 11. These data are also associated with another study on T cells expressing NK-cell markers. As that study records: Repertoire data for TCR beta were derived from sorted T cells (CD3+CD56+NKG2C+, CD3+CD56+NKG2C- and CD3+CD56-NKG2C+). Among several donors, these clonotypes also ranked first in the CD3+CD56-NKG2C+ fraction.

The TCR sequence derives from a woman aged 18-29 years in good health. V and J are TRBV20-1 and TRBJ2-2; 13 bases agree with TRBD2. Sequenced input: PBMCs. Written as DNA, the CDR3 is TGCAGTGCACAACGCCCGGGACTAGCGGGGACCACCGGGGAGCTGTTTTTT. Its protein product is CSAQRPGLAGTTGELFF.